This T cell receptor (beta chain) was documented in a study of blood T cell repertoires in COVID-19. The assay was immunoSEQ multiplex PCR, and TCRdb's table has in-frame clones only and misses some. The table has 470,000 or so clones, 87% seen once. The CDR3 covers 13 residues. Germline values: CDR1 KGHDR, CDR2 SFDVKD. V gave up 4 bases and J gave up 1 base, with 7 bases separating them. This chain links TRBV24-1 with TRBJ2-7; TRBD2 might be the D (5 bases). The material sequenced was PBMCs or T cells enriched from blood (not recorded which). The sequence was collected from a woman under 30 with acute COVID-19. CDR3 in DNA: TGTGCCACCAGTGACGGGGAATCCTACGAGCAGTACTTC. This sequence encodes CATSDGESYEQYF.